These 18 T cell receptor beta chains were sequenced from one sample in a study of cytomegalovirus exposure and HLA in healthy donors. The PCR made use of 60 Vbeta and 13 Jbeta primers. Method: immunoSEQ multiplex PCR; TCRdb's copy keeps in-frame clones and lacks some. The sample holds approximately 150,000 clones, about 80% seen once. Input material: PBMCs. The receptors come from a woman aged 40 to 55 in good health and CMV-seronegative.

The rearrangement uses TRBV9 and TRBJ2-1; D not resolved. The germline V gene encodes CDR1 SGDLS and CDR2 YYNGEE. The germline V and J ends were trimmed by 2 bases and 0 bases, with 6 bases remaining between them. This CDR3 is 14 amino acids long. The CDR3 nucleotides read TGTGCCAGCAGCGTTTCCAGCTCCTACAATGAGCAGTTCTTC. This translates into CASSVSSSYNEQFF.

This clone was seen more than once but under ten times. This chain links TRBV18 with TRBJ2-7; D may be TRBD1 (5 bases). With 4 bases removed from V and 3 bases from J, the gap between germline ends came to 10 bases. There are 13 residues in the CDR3. CDR1 and CDR2 from the germline V gene are KGHSH and LQKENI. The chain's CDR3 is CASSLSGIYEQYF. The DNA for the CDR3 is TGTGCCAGCTCACTTTCAGGGATCTACGAGCAGTACTTC.

The J gene is TRBJ1-1, the V gene TRBV6-1, with 8 positions matching TRBD1. There are 14 residues in the CDR3. From germline, CDR1 is MNHNS and CDR2 SASEGT. Trimming at V came to 6 bases and at J to 5 bases, leaving 8 bases not matched to a gene. Here the CDR3 DNA reads TGTGCCAGCAGCACAGGACAGGGTATGACTGAAGCTTTCTTT. Its protein is CASSTGQGMTEAFF.

The chain carries TRBV5-4 and TRBJ1-4; D may be TRBD1 (5 bases). V was pared by 2 bases and J by 5 bases, with 19 bases between. The CDR3 consists of 17 residues. Germline V CDR1 and CDR2: SGHNT, YYREEE (reference sequence). This CDR3 reads CASSFPSPGGGNEKLFF. CDR3 coding DNA: TGTGCCAGCAGCTTCCCATCTCCCGGGGGGGGGAATGAAAAACTGTTTTTT.

The chain combines TRBV25-1 with TRBJ2-5; 14 bases match TRBD2. The CDR3 consists of 18 residues. With V trimmed by 5 bases and J by 4 bases, 12 bases remained unmatched. CDR1 and CDR2 (germline): MGHDK, SYGVNS. The DNA of the CDR3 is TGTGCCAGCAGTCCCCTGGGACTAGCGGGAGAAGAGGCAGAGACCCAGTACTTC. It encodes CASSPLGLAGEEAETQYF.

This sequence joins TRBV27 and TRBJ2-6; D gene ambiguous. CDR1 MNHEY and CDR2 SMNVEV come from the germline V gene (reference sequence). This CDR3 spans 15 amino acids. Between the trimmed V and J ends, which lost 3 bases and 0 bases, there was a span of 6 bases. CDR3 bases: TGTGCCAGCAGTTTGCGGTTCTCTGGGGCCAACGTCCTGACTTTC. Protein: CASSLRFSGANVLTF.

V gene TRBV6-5 combines with J gene TRBJ1-1; D not certain. V was shortened by 2 bases and J by 7 bases, with 11 bases between the two germline ends. CDR3 size: 13 residues. Germline assignment: CDR1 MNHEY and CDR2 SVGAGI. CDR3 amino acids: CASSYRREGEAFF. The CDR3 DNA follows: TGTGCCAGCAGTTACAGACGGGAAGGTGAAGCTTTCTTT.

The J gene is TRBJ2-7, the V gene TRBV28, with a possible D match to TRBD2 (5 bases). This CDR3 has 14 amino acids. Trimming shortened V by 4 bases and J by 3 bases, and 13 bases separated the two germline ends. Germline V gene sequence: CDR1 MDHEN, CDR2 SYDVKM. The CDR3 region has the DNA TGTGCCAGCAGTTCGGCCGCCGGGGACTACGAGCAGTACTTC. The encoded protein is CASSSAAGDYEQYF.

The rearrangement links TRBV10-3 to TRBJ2-1; 9 bases map to TRBD2. V was pared by 5 bases and J by 5 bases, with 10 bases of the junction left unmatched. The CDR3 extends over 16 amino acids. Germline values: CDR1 ENHRY, CDR2 SYGVKD. The CDR3 protein is CAISRLGGGDNNEQFF. As DNA, the CDR3 is TGTGCCATCAGTAGGCTTGGCGGGGGGGACAACAATGAGCAGTTCTTC.

A few counts support this clone. The rearrangement links TRBV20-1 to TRBJ1-1; 7 bases agree with TRBD1. V dropped 0 bases and J dropped 11; count of bases not matched to a gene: 0. The CDR3 runs to 10 residues. Germline CDR1 and CDR2: DFQATT and SNEGSKA (reference sequence). The CDR3 bases are TGCAGTGCTAGAGAGGACAGGGCTTTCTTT. It yields the protein CSAREDRAFF.

Remarks on this clone: A junction boundary mismatches the germline segment, possibly from a read error. The chain has TRBV6-5 and TRBJ2-6, with D possibly being TRBD1 (5 bases). There are 15 residues in the CDR3. The germline V gene has CDR1 MNHEY and CDR2 SVGAGI. The CDR3 sequence is CASSYSRSGANGLTF. Here the CDR3 DNA reads TGTGCCAGCAGTTACAGCCGCTCTGGGGCCAACGGCCTGACTTTC.

The chain couples TRBV5-1 to TRBJ2-3, with TRBD2 matching 9 bases. The junction had 9 bases not matched to a gene; V was cut back by 4 bases and J by 3 bases. The germline V gene encodes CDR1 SGHRS and CDR2 YFSETQ. The CDR3 contains 16 residues. Here the CDR3 reads CASSKTSGPGTDTQYF. In DNA, the CDR3 is TGCGCCAGCAGCAAGACTAGCGGACCGGGGACAGATACGCAGTATTTT.

The rearrangement links TRBV7-2 to TRBJ1-2; 8 bases match TRBD1. The CDR3 contains 11 residues. CDR1 and CDR2 (germline): SGHTA, FQGNSA. J was trimmed by 4 bases and V by 10 bases; bases with no gene match: 2. The CDR3 DNA reads as TGTGCCACAGGGGGCGCCTATGGCTACACCTTC. Residues: CATGGAYGYTF.

This chain joins TRBV7-9 and TRBJ2-5; D is perhaps TRBD2 (6 bases). CDR1 is SEHNR, CDR2 FQNEAQ, per germline (reference sequence). Trimming shortened V by 1 base and J by 1 base, and 10 bases separated the two germline ends. This CDR3 is 15 amino acids long. The CDR3 spells CASSLVGGIQETQYF. In nucleotides, the CDR3 is TGTGCCAGCAGCTTAGTCGGCGGGATCCAAGAGACCCAGTACTTC. Full variable domain (rest looked up from reference TRBV7-9 and TRBJ2-5): DTGVSQNPRHKITKRGQNVTFRCDPISEHNRLYWYRQTLGQGPEFLTYFQNEAQLEKSRLLSDRFSAERPKGSFSTLEIQRTEQGDSAMYLCASSLVGGIQETQYFGPGTRLLVL.

CDR3 amino acids: CASSLASGGGYEQYF. For the CDR3, the DNA is TGTGCCAGCAGCTTGGCTAGCGGGGGAGGGTACGAGCAGTACTTC. The chain links TRBV11-3 to TRBJ2-7; 10 bases agree with TRBD2. Germline CDR1 is SGHNT and CDR2 is YENEEA. Trimming took 3 bases from V and 4 from J; bases not matched to a gene: 6. This CDR3 spans 15 amino acids.

This chain connects TRBV27 to TRBJ2-1, with TRBD2 matching 8 bases. Per germline, CDR1 MNHEY and CDR2 SMNVEV (reference sequence). The CDR3 covers 15 residues. With V trimmed by 3 bases and J by 1 base, 2 bases remained unmatched. The DNA of the CDR3 is TGTGCCAGCAGTTTCGGGGGGGGGTCCTACAATGAGCAGTTCTTC. Its protein product is CASSFGGGSYNEQFF.

This clone showed up just once. The chain links TRBV5-4 to TRBJ1-1; the D is unclear. The germline gives CDR1 SGHNT, CDR2 YYREEE (reference sequence). V lost 2 bases to trimming and J lost 0 bases, with 8 bases between them. CDR3 size: 14 residues. CDR3 sequence reads: CASSLALVNTEAFF. DNA of the CDR3: TGTGCCAGCAGCTTAGCTCTGGTGAACACTGAAGCTTTCTTT.

This chain connects TRBV11-3 to TRBJ2-3; 7 bases fit TRBD2. There are 16 residues in the CDR3. Losses at the gene ends were 5 bases for V and 1 base for J; bases not matched to a gene: 9. Germline-derived CDR1 and CDR2 are SGHNT and YENEEA. The CDR3 DNA sequence: TGTGCCAGCAGCCCTCAAGCGGGGTTGGGCACAGATACGCAGTATTTT. Translated, it gives CASSPQAGLGTDTQYF.